These 24 T cell receptor beta chains were all obtained from the same sample, sequenced in a study of a mutant IDH1 vaccine in newly diagnosed glioma. Clones were read by immunoSEQ multiplex PCR, and TCRdb kept only the in-frame ones, dropping some. This table holds just under 95,000 clones, about 83% found once. The time point denotes: baseline, week 1 (first vaccination visit). Indicated treatment: pre-vaccination baseline after standard-of-care therapy. Specimen: PBMCs, collected from a glioma patient treated with radiotherapy, temozolomide or both. Every receptor here comes from a woman aged 50 to 60 with glioma.

The chain links TRBV11-2 to TRBJ1-1; D gene uncertain. CDR1 is SGHAT and CDR2 is FQNNGV in the germline V gene. The CDR3 length is 13 residues. The V end lost 0 bases, the J end lost 8 bases, and 10 bases lay between the germline ends. DNA for the CDR3: TGTGCCAGCAGCTTAGATAGAGCAGGAGAAGCTTTCTTT. Amino acid sequence: CASSLDRAGEAFF. Drawing the rest from reference TRBV11-2 and TRBJ1-1, the complete variable domain is EAGVAQSPRYKIIEKRQSVAFWCNPISGHATLYWYQQILGQGPKLLIQFQNNGVVDDSQLPKDRFSAERLKGVDSTLKIQPAKLEDSAVYLCASSLDRAGEAFFGQGTRLTVV.

The gene calls are TRBV7-9 and TRBJ2-3, with D uncertain. The germline V gene has CDR1 SEHNR and CDR2 FQNEAQ (reference sequence). The CDR3 is 13 amino acids. The ends were cut back, 0 bases at V and 5 bases at J, with 6 bases in the middle. CDR3 bases: TGTGCCAGCAGCTTAGCCCAGGTAGATACGCAGTATTTT. Encoded protein: CASSLAQVDTQYF.

The chain carries TRBV27 and TRBJ2-1; no reliable D call. The V and J ends lost 1 base and 5 bases respectively, with 0 bases between them. This CDR3 has 11 amino acids. Germline loops: CDR1 MNHEY, CDR2 SMNVEV (reference sequence). In DNA, the CDR3 is TGTGCCAGCAGTTTATACAATGAGCAGTTCTTC. It yields the protein CASSLYNEQFF.

This clone is medium-sized within its sample. Distinct nucleotide sequences in the sample also encode this CDR3. V is TRBV7-3 and J is TRBJ1-1, with a tentative D call TRBD1 (5 bases). V lost 0 bases and J 1 base, leaving 9 bases between the germline ends. The CDR3 spans 15 residues. CDR1 is SGHTA, CDR2 FQGTGA, per germline. The CDR3: CASSLTTGGNTEAFF. For the CDR3, the DNA is TGTGCCAGCAGCTTAACGACTGGGGGGAACACTGAAGCTTTCTTT.

The chain carries TRBV29-1 and TRBJ1-1; D call uncertain. Between the trimmed V and J ends, which lost 4 bases and 1 base, there was a span of 10 bases. Per the germline V gene, CDR1 is SQVTM and CDR2 is ANQGSEA. The CDR3 sequence is 13 residues long. CDR3 nucleotide sequence: TGCAGCGTTGCGGCAGGCCGGAACACTGAAGCTTTCTTT. Translated: CSVAAGRNTEAFF.

The CDR3 region is CASSLDAGGDEQYF. The CDR3 DNA sequence: TGCGCCAGCAGCTTGGATGCAGGGGGCGACGAGCAGTACTTC. This chain links TRBV5-1 with TRBJ2-7; 8 bases align to TRBD1. The CDR3 runs 14 residues. Germline loops: CDR1 SGHRS, CDR2 YFSETQ. V shed 0 bases, J shed 5 bases, and the junction held 4 bases outside the gene matches.

This chain joins TRBV10-3 and TRBJ2-1; 8 bases map to TRBD2. V shed 0 bases, J shed 5 bases, and the junction held 6 bases outside the gene matches. The CDR3 totals 16 residues. Germline V CDR1 and CDR2: ENHRY, SYGVKD. CDR3 DNA sequence: TGTGCCATCAGTGAGTCCCTATCGGGGGGGCACAATGAGCAGTTCTTC. It yields the protein CAISESLSGGHNEQFF.

This clone was recorded a few times. The V call is TRBV11-2, the J call TRBJ2-5; possibly TRBD2 for D (7 bases). Germline V CDR1 and CDR2: SGHAT, FQNNGV. V was cut by 1 base and J by 5 bases, with 14 bases left in between. This CDR3 contains 15 residues. CDR3 in amino acids: CASSLGTGGHETQYF. The CDR3 DNA follows: TGTGCCAGCAGCTTAGGGACGGGGGGACACGAGACCCAGTACTTC.

The gene calls are TRBV19 and TRBJ1-2, with no clear D. The V end was cut by 6 bases, the J end by 8 bases, with 22 bases between. Looked up from germline, CDR1 is LNHDA and CDR2 is SQIVND (reference sequence). The CDR3 has 15 residues. The CDR3 reads CASRDGTMRRMGYTF. In DNA form, the CDR3 reads TGTGCCAGTAGGGACGGTACTATGCGACGGATGGGCTACACCTTC.

This chain's CDR3 is CASAPGGGLISYEQYF. CDR3 nucleotide sequence: TGTGCCAGCGCGCCCGGGGGCGGATTAATCTCCTACGAGCAGTACTTC. The V and J genes are TRBV9 and TRBJ2-7; D could derive from TRBD1 or TRBD2 (6 bases each). This CDR3 has 16 amino acids. In germline, CDR1 is SGDLS, CDR2 YYNGEE. Trimming removed 7 bases at V and 0 bases at J, with 20 bases between. The variable domain in full, completed from reference TRBV9 and TRBJ2-7, reads DSGVTQTPKHLITATGQRVTLRCSPRSGDLSVYWYQQSLDQGLQFLIQYYNGEERAKGNILERFSAQQFPDLHSELNLSSLELGDSALYFCASAPGGGLISYEQYFGPGTRLTVT.

The chain employs TRBV5-1 and TRBJ1-2; perhaps TRBD1 as D (6 bases). The CDR3 has 15 residues. Trimming shortened V by 0 bases and J by 5 bases, and 14 bases separated the two germline ends. The V gene's germline CDR1 is SGHRS and CDR2 YFSETQ. CDR3 DNA: TGCGCCAGCAGCTTGGCTCGGGACACAACTTATGGCTACACCTTC. Translating gives CASSLARDTTYGYTF.

The rearrangement links TRBV6-6 to TRBJ1-2; 9 bases map to TRBD1. The CDR3 totals 15 residues. The V gene's germline CDR1 is MNHNY and CDR2 SVGAGI (reference sequence). V lost 6 bases to trimming and J lost 4 bases; unmatched junction nucleotides: 9. CDR3 amino acids: CASRGRDRDGYGYTF. In DNA, the CDR3 is TGTGCCAGCAGAGGCCGGGACAGGGACGGCTATGGCTACACCTTC.

The genes are TRBV19 and TRBJ2-6; TRBD1 or TRBD2 may be the D gene (5 bases each). CDR3 size: 16 residues. Deletions cut 5 bases from V and 0 bases from J, with 11 bases between. Germline V gives CDR1 LNHDA, CDR2 SQIVND (reference sequence). CDR3: CASSPIGGSGANVLTF. CDR3 nucleotides: TGTGCCAGTAGTCCAATTGGGGGCTCTGGGGCCAACGTCCTGACTTTC. Full variable domain (outside the CDR3, taken from reference TRBV19 and TRBJ2-6): DGGITQSPKYLFRKEGQNVTLSCEQNLNHDAMYWYRQDPGQGLRLIYYSQIVNDFQKGDIAEGYSVSREKKESFPLTVTSAQKNPTAFYLCASSPIGGSGANVLTFGAGSRLTVL.

V gene TRBV7-9 combines with J gene TRBJ1-1, with 10 nucleotides matching TRBD1. This CDR3 has 19 amino acids. Germline V lookup: CDR1 SEHNR, CDR2 FQNEAQ (reference sequence). V was pared by 1 base and J by 1 base, with 12 bases of the junction left unmatched. CDR3 region: CASSLGLPGQGRKNTEAFF. DNA for the CDR3: TGTGCCAGCAGCTTAGGCCTTCCGGGACAGGGGAGAAAGAACACTGAAGCTTTCTTT.

The V call is TRBV27, the J call TRBJ1-1, with D possibly matching TRBD1 (5 bases). The CDR3 is 14 residues long. The V end was cut by 7 bases, the J end by 2 bases, with 14 bases between. CDR1 and CDR2 from the germline V gene are MNHEY and SMNVEV (reference sequence). The CDR3: CASTKTDHNTEAFF. CDR3 in DNA: TGTGCCAGCACCAAGACAGATCATAACACTGAAGCTTTCTTT.

The CDR3 protein is CASSQEPGDTEAFF. In DNA form, the CDR3 reads TGCGCCAGCAGCCAAGAACCAGGGGACACTGAAGCTTTCTTT. The rearrangement joins TRBV4-3 to TRBJ1-1, with D perhaps TRBD1 (6 bases). The ends were cut back, 0 bases at V and 3 bases at J, with 8 bases in the middle. The CDR3 length is 14 residues. The germline V gene encodes CDR1 LGHNA and CDR2 YSLEER.

Details on this clone: Different DNA sequences within this sample yield the same CDR3. The chain employs TRBV6-1 and TRBJ1-1, with TRBD1 identical over 11 bases. This CDR3 comprises 16 residues. Looked up from germline, CDR1 is MNHNS and CDR2 is SASEGT. V was pared by 4 bases and J by 2 bases, with 6 bases of the junction left unmatched. The CDR3 coding sequence is TGTGCCAGCAGTGGGAGGACAGGGGGCTTAAACACTGAAGCTTTCTTT. It yields the protein CASSGRTGGLNTEAFF.

The rearrangement links TRBV30 to TRBJ2-5; D is uncertain. The J call may not be correct, given that the DNA end is closer to TRBJ2-7. CDR3 length: 13 residues. Germline values: CDR1 GTSNPN, CDR2 SVGIG (reference sequence). CDR3 sequence reads: CAWSVRSSYEQYF. CDR3 coding DNA: TGTGCCTGGAGTGTTAGGAGCTCCTACGAGCAGTACTTC.

Details on this clone: This sample also contains other DNA sequences that code for the same CDR3. J is TRBJ1-2 and V is TRBV27; a weak D match, TRBD1 (5 bases). V was cut by 0 bases and J by 8 bases, with 13 bases left in between. The CDR3 length is 14 residues. CDR1 and CDR2 from the germline V gene are MNHEY and SMNVEV (reference sequence). Here the CDR3 DNA reads TGTGCCAGCAGTTTATCGTTAGGGGTGGGCGGCTACACCTTC. Protein product: CASSLSLGVGGYTF.

This chain connects TRBV10-1 to TRBJ2-7; possible D gene TRBD2, 6 bases. The CDR3 runs to 15 residues. V gave up 2 bases and J gave up 1 base, with 12 bases separating them. Germline CDR1 and CDR2: WNHNN and SYGVQD (reference sequence). The CDR3 region is CASSERTTGSYEQYF. Written as DNA, the CDR3 is TGCGCCAGCAGTGAGCGGACTACTGGGTCCTACGAGCAGTACTTC.

The chain carries TRBV30 and TRBJ1-5; D is ambiguous. This CDR3 contains 14 residues. Germline CDR1 is GTSNPN and CDR2 is SVGIG (reference sequence). The V gene lost 4 bases and the J gene lost 2 bases, with 12 bases spanning the gap. CDR3 region: CAWTPGEGNQPQHF. The CDR3 bases are TGTGCCTGGACCCCTGGAGAGGGCAATCAGCCCCAGCATTTT. The variable domain in full, with the rest retrieved from reference TRBV30 and TRBJ1-5, is SQTIHQWPATLVQPVGSPLSLECTVEGTSNPNLYWYRQAAGRGLQLLFYSVGIGQISSEVPQNLSASRPQDRQFILSSKKLLLSDSGFYLCAWTPGEGNQPQHFGDGTRLSIL.

V is TRBV18 and J is TRBJ2-7; D call uncertain. This CDR3 is 15 amino acids long. Trimming took 3 bases from V and 1 from J, leaving 13 bases between them. CDR1 is KGHSH and CDR2 is LQKENI in the germline V gene. The CDR3 loop reads CASSPKVKESYEQYF. The CDR3 DNA follows: TGTGCCAGCTCACCGAAGGTAAAGGAGTCCTACGAGCAGTACTTC.

The chain has TRBV27 and TRBJ2-1; 8 positions agree with TRBD2. The CDR3 extends over 14 amino acids. Unmatched junction bases numbered 7, after V lost 9 bases and J lost 3 bases. Per the germline V gene, CDR1 is MNHEY and CDR2 is SMNVEV (reference sequence). CDR3 protein: CASAGSGGYNEQFF. The CDR3 DNA reads as TGTGCCAGTGCGGGGAGCGGGGGCTACAATGAGCAGTTCTTC.

This rearrangement joins TRBV30 to TRBJ2-3; 7 bases match TRBD1. V lost 0 bases and J lost 2; bases outside the gene matches: 11. Germline V gene sequence: CDR1 GTSNPN, CDR2 SVGIG (reference sequence). The CDR3 covers 17 residues. The CDR3 DNA reads as TGTGCCTGGAGTGTACTCTTCGGGACAGTGCCCACAGATACGCAGTATTTT. Translated, it gives CAWSVLFGTVPTDTQYF.